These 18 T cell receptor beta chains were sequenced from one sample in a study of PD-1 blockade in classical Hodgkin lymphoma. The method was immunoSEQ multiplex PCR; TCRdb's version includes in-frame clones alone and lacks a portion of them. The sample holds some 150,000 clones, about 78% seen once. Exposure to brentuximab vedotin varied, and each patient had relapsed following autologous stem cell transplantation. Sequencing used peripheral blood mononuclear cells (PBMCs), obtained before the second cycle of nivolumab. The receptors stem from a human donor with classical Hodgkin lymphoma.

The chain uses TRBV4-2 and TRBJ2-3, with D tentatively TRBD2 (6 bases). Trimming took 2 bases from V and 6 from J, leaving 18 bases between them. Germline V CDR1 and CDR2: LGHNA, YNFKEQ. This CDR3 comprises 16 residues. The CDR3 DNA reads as TGTGCCAGCAGCCAACTTCCGGGACGGGGAGGCGATACGCAGTATTTT. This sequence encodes CASSQLPGRGGDTQYF.

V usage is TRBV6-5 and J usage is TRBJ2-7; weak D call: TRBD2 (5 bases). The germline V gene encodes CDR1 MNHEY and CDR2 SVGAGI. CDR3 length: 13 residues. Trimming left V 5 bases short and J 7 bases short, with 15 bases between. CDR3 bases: TGTGCCAGCAGTGGCCTAACTAGATTAGAGCAGTACTTC. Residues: CASSGLTRLEQYF.

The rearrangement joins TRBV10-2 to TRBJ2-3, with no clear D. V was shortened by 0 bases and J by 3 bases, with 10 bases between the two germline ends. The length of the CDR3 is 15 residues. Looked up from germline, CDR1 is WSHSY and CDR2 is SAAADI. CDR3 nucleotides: TGCGCCAGCAGTGAGTCTCTAGAATATACAGATACGCAGTATTTT. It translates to CASSESLEYTDTQYF.

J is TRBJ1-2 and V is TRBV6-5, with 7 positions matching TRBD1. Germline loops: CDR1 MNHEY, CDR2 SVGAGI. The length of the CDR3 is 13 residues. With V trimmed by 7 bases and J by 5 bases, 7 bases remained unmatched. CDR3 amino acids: CASTRGGVYGYTF. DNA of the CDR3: TGTGCCAGCACCAGGGGGGGGGTTTATGGCTACACCTTC.

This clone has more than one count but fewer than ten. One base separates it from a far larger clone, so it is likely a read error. This CDR3 is CASSLASYGYTF. As DNA, the CDR3 is TGTGCCAGCAGCTTAGCCAGCTATGGCTACACCTTC. The chain joins TRBV7-8 to TRBJ1-2; D uncertain. Trimming pared 0 bases from V and 4 bases from J, leaving 3 bases between. CDR1 SGHVS and CDR2 FQNEAQ come from the germline V gene. The CDR3 runs 12 residues.

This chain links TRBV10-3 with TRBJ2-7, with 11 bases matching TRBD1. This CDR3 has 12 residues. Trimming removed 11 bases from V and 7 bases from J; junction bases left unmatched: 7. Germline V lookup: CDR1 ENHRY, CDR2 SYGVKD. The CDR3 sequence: CAAGQGAGEQYF. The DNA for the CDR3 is TGTGCCGCTGGACAGGGGGCGGGGGAGCAGTACTTC.

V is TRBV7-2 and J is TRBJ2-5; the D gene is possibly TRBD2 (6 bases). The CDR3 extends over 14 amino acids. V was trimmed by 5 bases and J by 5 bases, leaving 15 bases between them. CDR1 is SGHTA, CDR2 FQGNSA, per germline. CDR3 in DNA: TGTGCCAGCAGCCCCCGTGGAGGGAAGGAGACCCAGTACTTC. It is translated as CASSPRGGKETQYF. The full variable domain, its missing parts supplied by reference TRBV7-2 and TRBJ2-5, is GAGVSQSPSNKVTEKGKDVELRCDPISGHTALYWYRQSLGQGLEFLIYFQGNSAPDKSGLPSDRFSAERTGGSVSTLTIQRTQQEDSAVYLCASSPRGGKETQYFGPGTRLLVL.

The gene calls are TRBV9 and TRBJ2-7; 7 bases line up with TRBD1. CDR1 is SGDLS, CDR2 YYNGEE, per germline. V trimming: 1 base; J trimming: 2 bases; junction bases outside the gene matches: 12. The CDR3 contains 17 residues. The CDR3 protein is CASSVNPGTAAPYEQYF. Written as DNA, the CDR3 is TGTGCCAGCAGCGTAAACCCCGGGACAGCTGCCCCCTACGAGCAGTACTTC.

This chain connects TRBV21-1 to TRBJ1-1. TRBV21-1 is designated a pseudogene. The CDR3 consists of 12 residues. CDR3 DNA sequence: TGTGCCAGCAGCAAAGCTCACGGTGAAGCTTTCTTT. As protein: CASSKAHGEAFF.

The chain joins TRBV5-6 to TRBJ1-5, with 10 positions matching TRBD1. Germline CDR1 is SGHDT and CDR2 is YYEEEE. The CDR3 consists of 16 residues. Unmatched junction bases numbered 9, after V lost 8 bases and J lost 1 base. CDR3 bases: TGTGCCAGACTCGGGGACAGGGGTAGAAGCAATCAGCCCCAGCATTTT. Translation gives CARLGDRGRSNQPQHF.

CDR3 in DNA: TGTGCCAGCAGCCAAGATTGGAGGACTAGCGGGCACGCGAACACCGGGGAGCTGTTTTTT. Protein sequence: CASSQDWRTSGHANTGELFF. The chain combines TRBV14 with TRBJ2-2; 11 bases are a match to TRBD2. The CDR3 is made up of 20 amino acids. After removal of 0 bases from V and 0 bases from J, the junction contained 9 bases not matched to a gene. Germline CDR1 SGHDN, CDR2 FVKESK.

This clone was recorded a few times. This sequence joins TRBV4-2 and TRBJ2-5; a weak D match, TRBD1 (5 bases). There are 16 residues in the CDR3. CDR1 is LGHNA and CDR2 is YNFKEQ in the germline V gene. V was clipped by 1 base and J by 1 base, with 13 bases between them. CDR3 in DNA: TGTGCCAGCAGCCAAGGTCCCCAGGGTAGCCAAGAGACCCAGTACTTC. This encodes CASSQGPQGSQETQYF.

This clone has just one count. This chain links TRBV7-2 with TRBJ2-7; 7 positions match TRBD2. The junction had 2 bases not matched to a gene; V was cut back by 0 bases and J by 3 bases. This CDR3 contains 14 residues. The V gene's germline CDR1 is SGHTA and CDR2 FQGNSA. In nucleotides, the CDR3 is TGTGCCAGCAGCTTAGCAGCGGGGATCTACGAGCAGTACTTC. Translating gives CASSLAAGIYEQYF.

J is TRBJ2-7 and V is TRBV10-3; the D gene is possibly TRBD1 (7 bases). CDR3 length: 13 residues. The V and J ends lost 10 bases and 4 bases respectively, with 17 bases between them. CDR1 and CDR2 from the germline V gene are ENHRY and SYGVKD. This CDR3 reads CATRGAQGYEQYF. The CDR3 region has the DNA TGTGCCACCAGGGGGGCGCAGGGTTACGAGCAGTACTTC.

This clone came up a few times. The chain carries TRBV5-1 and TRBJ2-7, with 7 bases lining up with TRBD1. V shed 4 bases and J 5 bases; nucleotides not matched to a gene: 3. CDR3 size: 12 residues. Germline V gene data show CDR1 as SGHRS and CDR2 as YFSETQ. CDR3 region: CASSPTGNEQYF. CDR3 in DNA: TGCGCCAGCAGCCCGACAGGGAACGAGCAGTACTTC.

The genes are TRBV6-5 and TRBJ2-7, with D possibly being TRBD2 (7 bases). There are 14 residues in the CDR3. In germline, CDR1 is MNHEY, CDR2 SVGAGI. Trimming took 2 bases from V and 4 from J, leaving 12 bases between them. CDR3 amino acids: CASSYLGGGYEQYF. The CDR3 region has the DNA TGTGCCAGCAGTTACCTGGGAGGGGGGTACGAGCAGTACTTC.

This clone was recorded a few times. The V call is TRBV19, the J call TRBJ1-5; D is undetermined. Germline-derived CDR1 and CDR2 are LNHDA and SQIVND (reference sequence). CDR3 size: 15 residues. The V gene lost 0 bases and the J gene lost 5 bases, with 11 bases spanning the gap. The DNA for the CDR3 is TGTGCCAGTAGTATAGAGGGCAGAACCTATCAGCCCCAGCATTTT. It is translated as CASSIEGRTYQPQHF.

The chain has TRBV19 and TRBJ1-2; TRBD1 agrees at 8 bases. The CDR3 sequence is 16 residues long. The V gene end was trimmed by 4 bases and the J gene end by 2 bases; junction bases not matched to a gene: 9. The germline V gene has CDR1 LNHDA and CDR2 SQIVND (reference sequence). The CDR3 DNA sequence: TGTGCCAGTAGTAACGACAGGGGTCGCTTCAACTATGGCTACACCTTC. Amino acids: CASSNDRGRFNYGYTF.